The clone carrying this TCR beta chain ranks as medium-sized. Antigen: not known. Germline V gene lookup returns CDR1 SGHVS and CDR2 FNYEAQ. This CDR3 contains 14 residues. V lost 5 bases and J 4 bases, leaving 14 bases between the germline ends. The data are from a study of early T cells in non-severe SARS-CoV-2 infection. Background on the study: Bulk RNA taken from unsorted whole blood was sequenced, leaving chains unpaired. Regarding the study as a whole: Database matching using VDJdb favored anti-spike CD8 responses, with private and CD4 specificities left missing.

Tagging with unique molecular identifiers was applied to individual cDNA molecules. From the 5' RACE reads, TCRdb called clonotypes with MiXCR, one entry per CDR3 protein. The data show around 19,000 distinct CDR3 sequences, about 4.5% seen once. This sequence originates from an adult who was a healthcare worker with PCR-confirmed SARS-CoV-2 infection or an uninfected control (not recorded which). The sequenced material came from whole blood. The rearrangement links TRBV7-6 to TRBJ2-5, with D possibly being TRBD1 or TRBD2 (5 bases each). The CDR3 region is CASSPGTDGETQYF. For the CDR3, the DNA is TGTGCCAGCAGCCCCGGGACGGACGGAGAGACCCAGTACTTC.